This T cell receptor beta chain comes out of a study of shared clonotypes between healthy human individuals. Study-wide findings and caveats: Generation of non-shared clonotypes was less probable than generation of clonotypes shared by all four donors.

Comment on this clone: Its antigen is currently unknown.

Assay: immunoSEQ multiplex PCR; the TCRdb copy retains only in-frame clones and omits some. The table includes about 530,000 clones, 90% to 97% detected once. The CDR3 extends over 15 amino acids. Losses at the gene ends were 5 bases for V and 6 bases for J; bases not matched to a gene: 5. Germline loops: CDR1 PRHDT, CDR2 FYEKMQ (reference sequence). The receptor was derived from a woman aged 25 to 45 in good health. The chain couples TRBV13 to TRBJ2-1, with 12 bases lining up with TRBD2. The sequencing input was naive CD4+ T cells sorted from blood. Sample subset: CD45RA+ positively selected. The CDR3 coding sequence is TGTGCCAGCAGCCAGACTAGCGGGAGTCTCAATGAGCAGTTCTTC. Translation: CASSQTSGSLNEQFF.